This TCR beta chain came from a study of shared clonotypes between healthy human individuals. Study outcomes and limitations: Clonotype sharing levels among donors were expected to vary with sequencing depth.

Replicate PCRs run on unsorted PBMC used approximately 0.3 ug DNA, which was about 30,000 T cell genomes. Using ten immunoSEQ deep assay plates, investigators sequenced unsorted PBMC DNA. Sequencing used immunoSEQ multiplex PCR; TCRdb keeps in-frame clones, though not all of them. The repertoire includes about 490,000 clones, 70% to 80% of them detected once, and roughly 13% sits in the top ten. As regards this clone: Its target is not known.

This CDR3 region has 15 residues. V was cut by 7 bases and J by 2 bases, with 15 bases left in between. Germline V gene data show CDR1 as LNHDA and CDR2 as SQIVND (reference sequence). The receptor was isolated from a woman between 40 and 50 years old in good health. Some clones in this sample may be carry-over from other donors' samples. The sequencing input was PBMCs. This sequence joins TRBV19 and TRBJ1-3; possible D gene TRBD1, 5 bases. Here the CDR3 DNA reads TGTGCCAGTACCCTTCACCGGGACGCTGGAAACACCATATATTTT. Protein product: CASTLHRDAGNTIYF.